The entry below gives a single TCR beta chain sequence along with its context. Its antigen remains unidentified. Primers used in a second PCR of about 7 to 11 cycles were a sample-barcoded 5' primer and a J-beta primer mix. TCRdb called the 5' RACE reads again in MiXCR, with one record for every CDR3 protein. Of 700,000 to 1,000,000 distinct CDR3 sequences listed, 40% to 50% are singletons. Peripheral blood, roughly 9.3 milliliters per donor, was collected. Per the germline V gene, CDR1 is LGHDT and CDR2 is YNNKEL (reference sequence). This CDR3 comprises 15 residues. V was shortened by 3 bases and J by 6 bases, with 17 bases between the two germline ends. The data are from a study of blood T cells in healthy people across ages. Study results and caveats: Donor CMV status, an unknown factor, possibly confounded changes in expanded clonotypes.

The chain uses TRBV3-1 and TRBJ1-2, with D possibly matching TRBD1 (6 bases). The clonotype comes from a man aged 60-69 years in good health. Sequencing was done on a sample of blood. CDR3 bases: TGTGCCAGCAGCCACCGGACAGTCGGGTCTAATGGCTACACCTTC. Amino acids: CASSHRTVGSNGYTF.